The 6 T cell receptor beta chains reported below all come from one sample, sequenced in a study of T-cell memory formation after mild COVID-19. TCRdb fed the 5' RACE reads into MiXCR, producing one record per CDR3 protein. There are nearly 350,000 distinct CDR3 sequences in the sample; 10% to 15% occur only once, and 20% to 25% lies in the top ten. The sequenced sample consisted of PBMCs or a T cell subset sorted from them (not recorded which). The receptors were gathered from a man aged 18 to 35 who had mild COVID-19 (a few samples of this study predate the infection). Cell type and time point are not known.

This clonotype turned up a few times. The chain is built from TRBV20-1 and TRBJ2-1, with TRBD1 as a possible D gene (7 bases). The CDR3 is made up of 15 amino acids. Germline lookup yields CDR1 DFQATT and CDR2 SNEGSKA (reference sequence). V shed 4 bases and J shed 6 bases, with 19 bases lying between them. The CDR3 loop reads CSAIGGRGVFNEQFF. CDR3 in DNA: TGCAGTGCTATTGGCGGCAGGGGGGTTTTCAATGAGCAGTTCTTC.

The chain carries TRBV7-8 and TRBJ1-5; 8 nucleotides align to TRBD1. Per the germline V gene, CDR1 is SGHVS and CDR2 is FQNEAQ. J was trimmed by 0 bases and V by 5 bases; bases with no gene match: 6. The length of the CDR3 is 16 residues. The chain's CDR3 is CASSEFGQGSNQPQHF. The CDR3 nucleotides are TGTGCCAGCAGCGAATTTGGACAGGGTAGCAATCAGCCCCAGCATTTT.

This clonotype has ten or more counts. The genes are TRBV6-4 and TRBJ2-2; possibly TRBD1 for D (5 bases). This CDR3 region has 15 residues. V was clipped by 4 bases and J by 1 base, with 10 bases between them. Germline V CDR1 and CDR2: MRHNA, SNTAGT. CDR3 loop: CASSVQAGNTGELFF. The CDR3 DNA is TGTGCCAGCAGTGTACAGGCAGGGAACACCGGGGAGCTGTTTTTT.

This clonotype was detected only a few times. The chain uses TRBV4-2 and TRBJ2-3; D may be TRBD2 (6 bases). Germline CDR1 reads LGHNA; CDR2 reads YNFKEQ. V was pared by 4 bases and J by 0 bases, with 11 bases between. The CDR3 extends over 15 amino acids. Here the CDR3 reads CASSLRLDSTDTQYF. CDR3 coding DNA: TGTGCCAGCAGCCTCAGACTAGATAGCACAGATACGCAGTATTTT.

Of note for this clonotype: One end of the junction varies from germline; a read error may be responsible. The J gene is TRBJ1-4, the V gene TRBV7-7, with a possible D match to TRBD1 (6 bases). The germline V gene has CDR1 SSHAT and CDR2 FNYEAQ (reference sequence). The CDR3 runs to 15 residues. The CDR3 DNA follows: TGTGCTAGCAGCCCTGGACAGACAACTAATGAAAAACTGTTTTTT. Translation gives CASSPGQTTNEKLFF.

Only a few counts were recorded for this clonotype. This chain uses TRBV6-2 or TRBV6-3 with TRBJ2-1, with 8 nucleotides matching TRBD1. The CDR3 extends over 13 amino acids. Germline V gene data show CDR1 as MNHEY and CDR2 as SVGEGT. V shed 6 bases and J 8 bases; nucleotides not matched to a gene: 6. The CDR3 loop reads CASRDRVQYEQFF. The CDR3 DNA reads TGTGCCAGCAGGGACAGGGTTCAATATGAGCAGTTCTTC.